The 20 T cell receptor beta chains listed next were all sequenced from one sample in a study of Ad26.COV2.S vaccination and SARS-CoV-2 variants. Treatment given: some 20 received Ad26.COV2.S at low or high dose, single or two shots; 5 received placebo; per-sample allocation not given. Vaccine and placebo recipients were sampled on day 63 after the first injection. TCRdb's copy holds only in-frame clones and misses some; the assay was immunoSEQ multiplex PCR. The sample comprises over 350,000 clones, 80% to 90% of which are singletons, and 3.5% rests with the top ten. The starting material was peripheral blood, obtained in a trial of Ad26.COV2.S vaccine versus placebo. Every receptor here comes from a person between 18 and 60 years old who received the Ad26.COV2.S COVID-19 vaccine or a placebo.

This chain uses TRBV3-1 (or the pseudogene TRBV3-2) with TRBJ1-3; D not certain. There are 16 residues in the CDR3. The V end lost 5 bases, the J end lost 2 bases, and 16 bases lay between the germline ends. CDR1 is LGHDT, CDR2 YNNKEL, per germline (reference sequence). CDR3 loop: CASSDLTRLAGNTIYF. The CDR3 region has the DNA TGTGCCAGCAGCGATTTGACCCGTCTCGCTGGAAACACCATATATTTT.

This sequence joins TRBV27 and TRBJ1-5; D is unresolved. CDR3 length: 15 residues. The germline V gene encodes CDR1 MNHEY and CDR2 SMNVEV (reference sequence). V was clipped by 0 bases and J by 2 bases, with 8 bases between them. CDR3 coding DNA: TGTGCCAGCAGTTTATCAGGTTTGGGCAATCAGCCCCAGCATTTT. It specifies CASSLSGLGNQPQHF.

The V call is TRBV29-1, the J call TRBJ2-3; no reliable D call. The CDR3 loop spans 13 amino acids. V was trimmed by 6 bases and J by 1 base, leaving 11 bases between them. The germline V gene has CDR1 SQVTM and CDR2 ANQGSEA. The CDR3 region has the DNA TGCAGCGTGTTTTGGTGGGGCACAGATACGCAGTATTTT. This gives the protein CSVFWWGTDTQYF.

This rearrangement joins TRBV4-1 to TRBJ2-7; perhaps TRBD1 as D (6 bases). Trimming took 4 bases from V and 3 from J, leaving 13 bases between them. The CDR3 loop spans 14 amino acids. CDR1 is MGHRA and CDR2 is YSYEKL in the germline V gene. CDR3 nucleotides: TGCGCCAGCAGCCCAACGATAGGGGGCTACGAGCAGTACTTC. Its translation is CASSPTIGGYEQYF.

The chain couples TRBV19 to TRBJ1-2; D ambiguous. Germline loops: CDR1 LNHDA, CDR2 SQIVND (reference sequence). The CDR3 has 11 amino acids. V lost 6 bases, J lost 5 bases, and 7 bases lay in between. The CDR3 sequence is CASRTEYGYTF. For the CDR3, the DNA is TGTGCCAGTAGGACGGAGTATGGCTACACCTTC.

The CDR3, as DNA: TGTGCCAGCAGTGAAACAACTCTTAACTATGGCTACACCTTC. This translates into CASSETTLNYGYTF. The gene calls are TRBV6-1 and TRBJ1-2; D remains ambiguous. CDR3 size: 14 residues. The germline V gene encodes CDR1 MNHNS and CDR2 SASEGT. Trimming stripped 2 bases from V and 1 base from J, with 8 bases between.

The chain is built from TRBV15 and TRBJ2-5; no clear D. The CDR3 runs 13 residues. Germline loops: CDR1 LNHNV, CDR2 YYDKDF (reference sequence). Trimming stripped 0 bases from V and 5 bases from J, with 7 bases between. The CDR3, as DNA: TGTGCCACCAGCAGAGATTCCCGGGAGACCCAGTACTTC. Encoded protein: CATSRDSRETQYF.

CDR3 nucleotide sequence: TGTGCCAGCAGCAATAGGGACAGGGCATGCGACACTGAAGCTTTCTTT. Translation gives CASSNRDRACDTEAFF. The chain links TRBV21-1 to TRBJ1-1; the table's D call TRBD1 went unverified against the DNA. TRBV21-1 is annotated as a pseudogene. The CDR3 loop spans 16 amino acids.

This clone was detected a few times. J is TRBJ1-3 and V is TRBV6-1; TRBD1 might be the D (5 bases). CDR1 is MNHNS, CDR2 SASEGT, per germline. The CDR3 has 15 residues. V gave up 8 bases and J gave up 4 bases, with 18 bases separating them. Written as DNA, the CDR3 is TGTGCCAGCCGTCGCCGGGGGAGGGGAGGAAACACCATATATTTT. It translates to CASRRRGRGGNTIYF.

V and J are TRBV19 and TRBJ1-4, with D hard to call. This CDR3 has 13 amino acids. The germline gives CDR1 LNHDA, CDR2 SQIVND (reference sequence). The germline V and J ends were trimmed by 3 bases and 7 bases, with 9 bases remaining between them. CDR3 amino acids: CASSMRHGEKLFF. In DNA form, the CDR3 reads TGTGCCAGTAGTATGAGACATGGTGAAAAACTGTTTTTT.

This chain joins TRBV4-3 and TRBJ2-2; D gene ambiguous. From germline, CDR1 is LGHNA and CDR2 YSLEER. CDR3 length equals 17 residues. V lost 0 bases to trimming and J lost 6 bases, with 17 bases between them. In DNA form, the CDR3 reads TGCGCCAGCAGCCAAGACATCACCCAGGATGGTGCCGGGGAGCTGTTTTTT. It yields the protein CASSQDITQDGAGELFF.

This clone has a handful of counts. The chain uses TRBV7-9 and TRBJ1-1, with D possibly TRBD1 on 6 matching bases. This CDR3 has 12 amino acids. Germline values: CDR1 SEHNR, CDR2 FQNEAQ (reference sequence). Trimming shortened V by 3 bases and J by 10 bases, and 12 bases separated the two germline ends. The CDR3 here is CASSLDSPRAFF. DNA of the CDR3: TGTGCCAGCAGCTTGGACAGTCCCCGAGCTTTCTTT.

The chain uses TRBV6-6 and TRBJ1-1; no clear D. The V end was cut by 0 bases, the J end by 1 base, with 6 bases between. Germline V gene sequence: CDR1 MNHNY, CDR2 SVGAGI (reference sequence). The CDR3 spans 14 residues. CDR3 amino acids: CASSYSEGNTEAFF. In DNA form, the CDR3 reads TGTGCCAGCAGTTACTCCGAAGGGAACACTGAAGCTTTCTTT.

This sequence joins TRBV6-5 and TRBJ1-1; no clear D gene. The CDR3 consists of 13 residues. The germline CDR1 and CDR2 sequences are MNHEY and SVGAGI. Deletions cut 6 bases from V and 4 bases from J, with 12 bases between. The CDR3, as DNA: TGTGCCAGCAGGGGCGAAGTTCTCACTGAAGCTTTCTTT. It encodes CASRGEVLTEAFF.

The chain links TRBV5-4 to TRBJ2-1; D is perhaps TRBD1 (7 bases). Trimming shortened V by 4 bases and J by 2 bases, and 13 bases separated the two germline ends. There are 15 residues in the CDR3. Germline V gives CDR1 SGHNT, CDR2 YYREEE (reference sequence). CDR3 nucleotides: TGTGCCAGCAGCCCGGCGGGACAGACCTACAATGAGCAGTTCTTC. Translating it yields CASSPAGQTYNEQFF.

The chain employs TRBV11-2 and TRBJ2-3, with D tentatively TRBD2 (6 bases). Germline V CDR1 and CDR2: SGHAT, FQNNGV. The CDR3 loop spans 12 amino acids. V was cut by 3 bases and J by 14 bases, with 15 bases left in between. Here the CDR3 reads CASSFSGGPWYF. In DNA form, the CDR3 reads TGTGCCAGCAGCTTCTCCGGGGGACCCTGGTATTTT.

The genes are TRBV18 and TRBJ2-1; the match to TRBD2 covers 10 bases. In germline, CDR1 is KGHSH, CDR2 LQKENI. CDR3 length: 16 amino acids. J lost 7 bases, V lost 2 bases, and 8 bases had no gene match. The CDR3 coding sequence is TGTGCCAGCTCACCATTTCAGCGGGGGGGCTTGAATGAGCAGTTCTTC. Encoded protein: CASSPFQRGGLNEQFF.

V usage is TRBV28 and J usage is TRBJ2-3; 7 bases are a match to TRBD1. This CDR3 region has 15 residues. The junction had 6 bases not matched to a gene; V was cut back by 5 bases and J by 1 base. The germline V gene has CDR1 MDHEN and CDR2 SYDVKM. CDR3 in amino acids: CASSLSGTGTDTQYF. The CDR3 DNA sequence: TGTGCCAGCAGTCTATCCGGGACAGGCACAGATACGCAGTATTTT.

This chain joins TRBV2 and TRBJ2-5; D call uncertain. The CDR3 extends over 12 amino acids. Per germline, CDR1 SNHLY and CDR2 FYNNEI. Trimming removed 5 bases from V and 2 bases from J, with 6 bases in between. This CDR3 reads CASSHSQETQYF. The CDR3 bases are TGTGCCAGCAGTCACAGTCAAGAGACCCAGTACTTC.

This clone was observed a single time. This sequence joins TRBV6-1 and TRBJ1-4; no clear D gene. The V end lost 3 bases, the J end lost 8 bases, and 16 bases lay between the germline ends. The CDR3 sequence is 15 residues long. In germline, CDR1 is MNHNS, CDR2 SASEGT. CDR3 sequence: CASSDVWTNGEKLFF. The DNA of the CDR3 is TGTGCCAGCAGTGATGTATGGACGAATGGGGAAAAACTGTTTTTT.